This entry is about one TCR beta chain. The antigen it recognizes is unknown. No qualities accompany the bases; no much larger clone lies one base away. Trimming leaves V shorter by 6 bases and J shorter by 1 base, with the junction holding 1 base beyond the gene matches. CDR1 and CDR2, looked up from the germline V gene, are SNHLY and FYNNEI. The CDR3 has 14 amino acids, counting the end cysteine and phenylalanine. Here the CDR3 DNA is all that survives: 42 bases in frame from base 1. The source of the sample is a study of blood T cell repertoires in COVID-19 (TCRdb year 2020). Context from the whole study: Samples from collaborators originated in the United States, Italy and Spain and spanned both the acute and convalescent phases of COVID-19. The prospective study material was composed of cDNA or gDNA derived from T cells, B-cell-depleted T cells, or PBMCs. The repertoires were made available in a free public database intended to serve as a resource for research on the immune response to SARS-CoV-2. The samples were drawn from the first 160 participants of the ongoing ImmuneRACE study and from over a thousand subjects provided by 6 global collaborators. Where HLA class I and class II types were available, the types were taken from metadata supplied by the sample provider, not from assay-based typing. The sample metadata nearly always contained a de-identified subject ID, COVID-19 status, age in years and sex. Deeply sampled blood TCRbeta repertoires from subjects exposed to, actively infected with, or recovered from COVID-19 were included in the dataset.

Whole blood was collected in K2EDTA tubes by collaborating institutions according to the institutions' own protocols. For TCRbeta analysis, collaborator samples were shipped as frozen whole blood, as isolated PBMCs, or as DNA extracted from either sample type. General conclusions and limits of the study: Clinical and demographic metadata were provided uncurated, with the amount varying by source and participant.

The immunoSEQ Assay, a bias-controlled multiplex PCR, was used to amplify TCRbeta CDR3 regions from genomic DNA. From the authors' description of their analysis: The number of nucleated cells in each sample was estimated by amplification of reference gene primers within the assay. Sequence reads were collapsed and filtered to measure the absolute abundance of every unique TCRbeta CDR3 rearrangement. For each sample, productive Simpson clonality was calculated as the square root of Simpson's diversity index over productive rearrangements. Imported from immuneACCESS, the table was reduced by TCRdb to in-frame sequences with V and J called. These copies leave out some clones; in studies compared against another copy, an unresolved V gene accounts for under half, and the cause of the remainder is not known. The V and J calls and clone size come from that table; D and trimming were worked out from the DNA. In all, the sample holds 100,000 to 150,000 clones, and approximately 91% of those were seen once. The ten biggest clones cover roughly 1.1% of the sample.

What was sequenced was peripheral blood. This clonotype was obtained from a woman at least 80 years old with acute or convalescent COVID-19. The chain links TRBV2 with TRBJ2-2, with 8 bases aligning to TRBD1. The DNA sequence is as follows: TGTGCCAGCAGCGGGACAGGGAACACCGGGGAGCTGTTTTTT. This encodes CASSGTGNTGELFF.